This T cell receptor (beta chain) derives from a study of PD-1 blockade in classical Hodgkin lymphoma. Some clones are missing from TCRdb's copy, which holds only in-frame ones; the method was immunoSEQ multiplex PCR. The data hold roughly 2,500 clones, with around 60% observed a single time. Trimming removed 4 bases at V and 1 base at J, with 6 bases between. The CDR3 loop spans 13 amino acids. Per the germline V gene, CDR1 is MRHNA and CDR2 is SNTAGT. As to time point: cycle 4 day 1 (C4D1), after 6 weeks of nivolumab. Relapse after autologous stem cell transplantation occurred in every patient, and brentuximab vedotin exposure varied. Negative selection with magnets was how CD8+ T cells were isolated from the thawed PBMCs.

The TCR sequence derives from a human donor with classical Hodgkin lymphoma. The sequencing here drew on CD8+ T cells from blood, taken before the fourth cycle of nivolumab. V gene TRBV6-4 combines with J gene TRBJ2-3; perhaps TRBD1 as D (5 bases). DNA for the CDR3: TGTGCCAGCAGTGTAGGGGGCACAGATACGCAGTATTTT. It yields the protein CASSVGGTDTQYF.